A single sample is the source of the 26 T cell receptor beta chains below, sequenced in a study of blood T cell repertoires in COVID-19. Measured with immunoSEQ multiplex PCR; TCRdb has only the in-frame clones, and not every one. The sample has about 100,000 clones, around nine tenths seen once. The source material was peripheral blood. These receptors were obtained from a man aged 70 or older with acute or convalescent COVID-19.

This clone was detected once. This chain links TRBV7-9 with TRBJ2-5, with 7 bases matching TRBD2. The CDR3 spans 14 residues. CDR1 is SEHNR and CDR2 is FQNEAQ in the germline V gene (reference sequence). The J segment lost 4 bases and the V segment lost 4 bases, leaving 6 bases of the junction unmatched. The CDR3 protein is CASSSSSGGETQYF. The DNA of the CDR3 is TGTGCCAGCAGCTCGTCTTCGGGGGGAGAGACCCAGTACTTC.

The sample holds one count of this clone. The V call is TRBV27, the J call TRBJ1-1; D remains unclear. V dropped 4 bases and J dropped 1 base, with 7 bases sitting between them. Germline CDR1 is MNHEY and CDR2 is SMNVEV (reference sequence). The CDR3 contains 13 residues. CDR3 region: CASSSRGNTEAFF. The DNA for the CDR3 is TGTGCCAGCAGTTCCCGGGGGAACACTGAAGCTTTCTTT.

CDR3 nucleotide sequence: TGTGCCAGCAGTTTTATATCGGCCGAAATAGCATTCCCCTACAATGAGCAGTTCTTC. Translating gives CASSFISAEIAFPYNEQFF. The chain recombines TRBV28 with TRBJ2-1; D gene ambiguous. Germline V gene sequence: CDR1 MDHEN, CDR2 SYDVKM. Trimming stripped 3 bases from V and 2 bases from J, with 23 bases between. The CDR3 spans 19 residues.

The rearrangement uses TRBV5-5 and TRBJ2-7, with a weak D call TRBD1 (6 bases). Germline assignment: CDR1 SGHKS and CDR2 YYEKEE (reference sequence). V lost 0 bases, J lost 3 bases, and 10 bases lay in between. This CDR3 spans 14 amino acids. DNA for the CDR3: TGTGCCAGCAGCTTGGAAGGGACACACTACGAGCAGTACTTC. It yields the protein CASSLEGTHYEQYF. Combining the CDR3 with reference TRBV5-5 and TRBJ2-7 gives the whole variable domain DAGVTQSPTHLIKTRGQQVTLRCSPISGHKSVSWYQQVLGQGPQFIFQYYEKEERGRGNFPDRFSARQFPNYSSELNVNALLLGDSALYLCASSLEGTHYEQYFGPGTRLTVT.

The V gene is TRBV7-2, the J gene TRBJ1-1, with 8 bases lining up with TRBD1. The germline V gene has CDR1 SGHTA and CDR2 FQGNSA. J was trimmed by 4 bases and V by 3 bases; bases with no gene match: 4. This CDR3 spans 14 amino acids. The DNA of the CDR3 is TGTGCCAGCAGCTTCCGACAGGGGCCCACTGAAGCTTTCTTT. Translation gives CASSFRQGPTEAFF.

This chain uses TRBV5-1 with TRBJ1-6; 8 bases are shared with TRBD1. The CDR3 has 15 residues. CDR1 is SGHRS, CDR2 YFSETQ, per germline. With V trimmed by 0 bases and J by 10 bases, 6 bases remained unmatched. CDR3 sequence (DNA): TGCGCCAGCAGCTTGGATGGACAGGGAAGCTCACCCCTCCACTTT. Translated, it gives CASSLDGQGSSPLHF.

This chain connects TRBV18 to TRBJ2-1, with D possibly being TRBD1 (5 bases). Germline CDR1 and CDR2: KGHSH and LQKENI. Trimming cost V 3 bases and J 6 bases, with 9 bases left between them. This CDR3 is built from 13 residues. For the CDR3, the DNA is TGTGCCAGCTCACCGGACATTTTCAATGAGCAGTTCTTC. This translates into CASSPDIFNEQFF.

V gene TRBV12-3 or TRBV12-4 combines with J gene TRBJ1-1; D is uncertain. This CDR3 spans 11 amino acids. The V gene lost 3 bases and the J gene lost 7 bases, with 6 bases spanning the gap. The CDR3 is CASSFQDEAFF. CDR3 coding DNA: TGTGCCAGCAGTTTTCAGGATGAAGCTTTCTTT.

J is TRBJ2-7 and V is TRBV29-1; 7 bases match TRBD1. The CDR3 runs 14 residues. J was trimmed by 3 bases and V by 5 bases; bases with no gene match: 10. The germline CDR1 and CDR2 sequences are SQVTM and ANQGSEA. The chain's CDR3 is CSVRRDSRHYEQYF. CDR3 in DNA: TGCAGCGTTCGCAGGGACAGCCGCCACTACGAGCAGTACTTC.

J is TRBJ1-5 and V is TRBV5-4; D not certain. This CDR3 spans 14 amino acids. The germline CDR1 and CDR2 sequences are SGHNT and YYREEE (reference sequence). V lost 0 bases, J lost 4 bases, and 8 bases lay in between. CDR3 coding DNA: TGTGCCAGCAGCTTGGCAGGCCTTAATCAGCCCCAGCATTTT. Its protein product is CASSLAGLNQPQHF.

The chain has TRBV3-1 (or the pseudogene TRBV3-2) and TRBJ2-1; TRBD1 aligns across 7 bases. CDR3 size: 14 residues. With V trimmed by 5 bases and J by 6 bases, 7 bases remained unmatched. The germline CDR1 and CDR2 sequences are LGHDT and YNNKEL (reference sequence). This chain's CDR3 is CASSDRDRGNEQFF. The CDR3 DNA reads TGTGCCAGCAGCGACCGGGACAGAGGCAATGAGCAGTTCTTC.

The chain is built from TRBV19 and TRBJ2-1, with D perhaps matching TRBD2 (6 bases). The length of the CDR3 is 15 residues. V dropped 1 base and J dropped 5 bases, with 12 bases sitting between them. Germline V gene lookup returns CDR1 LNHDA and CDR2 SQIVND (reference sequence). The CDR3 DNA sequence: TGTGCCAGTAGTATAGGTGTGGGACTTAACAATGAGCAGTTCTTC. Translating gives CASSIGVGLNNEQFF. Drawing the rest from reference TRBV19 and TRBJ2-1, the complete variable domain is DGGITQSPKYLFRKEGQNVTLSCEQNLNHDAMYWYRQDPGQGLRLIYYSQIVNDFQKGDIAEGYSVSREKKESFPLTVTSAQKNPTAFYLCASSIGVGLNNEQFFGPGTRLTVL.

The gene calls are TRBV18 and TRBJ1-4; D is ambiguous. Trimming took off 3 bases at V and 5 bases at J, with 10 bases between the two ends. CDR1 and CDR2 from the germline V gene are KGHSH and LQKENI. This CDR3 spans 14 amino acids. The CDR3 DNA sequence: TGTGCCAGCTCACCCCAATCACAGAATGAAAAACTGTTTTTT. As protein: CASSPQSQNEKLFF.

The chain has TRBV6-5 and TRBJ1-1; D remains ambiguous. The length of the CDR3 is 12 residues. Germline V gene sequence: CDR1 MNHEY, CDR2 SVGAGI. The V and J ends lost 6 bases and 6 bases respectively, with 11 bases between them. This CDR3 reads CASSPPRSEAFF. The CDR3 nucleotides read TGTGCCAGCAGCCCACCTCGGTCTGAAGCTTTCTTT.

The chain combines TRBV5-1 with TRBJ1-2; D is possibly TRBD1 (6 bases). V was trimmed by 4 bases and J by 7 bases, leaving 14 bases between them. Germline V lookup: CDR1 SGHRS, CDR2 YFSETQ. This CDR3 contains 13 residues. The CDR3 DNA sequence: TGCGCCAGCAGCCCTCAGGGGTCGGCTGGCTACACCTTC. Protein product: CASSPQGSAGYTF.

This clone is a singleton in its sample. The CDR3 spells CASSSQGREFHF. The CDR3 region has the DNA TGTGCCAGCAGCTCCCAGGGTCGAGAGTTCCACTTT. J is TRBJ1-6 and V is TRBV11-2, with a tentative D call TRBD1 (5 bases). Germline assignment: CDR1 SGHAT and CDR2 FQNNGV. CDR3 length equals 12 residues. Trimming shortened V by 4 bases and J by 17 bases, and 15 bases separated the two germline ends.

V usage is TRBV6-5 and J usage is TRBJ1-4, with 10 bases that match TRBD1. The CDR3 has 14 residues. Trimming cost V 5 bases and J 8 bases; bases outside gene matches: 5. Germline V gene data show CDR1 as MNHEY and CDR2 as SVGAGI. The CDR3 DNA sequence: TGTGCCAGCAGTCGGACAGGGGGAAAAGAAAAACTGTTTTTT. Its translation is CASSRTGGKEKLFF.

This clone showed up just once. The rearrangement links TRBV6-5 to TRBJ1-4; 8 bases match TRBD1. The junction had 7 bases not matched to a gene; V was cut back by 5 bases and J by 5 bases. CDR3 size: 15 residues. The germline gives CDR1 MNHEY, CDR2 SVGAGI. CDR3 protein: CASSTPTGENEKLFF. The CDR3 DNA is TGTGCCAGCAGTACCCCGACAGGGGAGAATGAAAAACTGTTTTTT.

The chain links TRBV21-1 to TRBJ1-3; the listed D gene, TRBD1, was not tested against the DNA. TRBV21-1 is listed as a pseudogene. This CDR3 has 18 amino acids. This CDR3 reads CARMDRDRGRVTGNTIYF. CDR3 nucleotides: TGTGCCAGGATGGACCGGGACAGGGGGCGCGTAACTGGAAACACCATATATTTT.

The J gene is TRBJ2-3, the V gene TRBV4-3; TRBD2 agrees at 16 bases. The CDR3 sequence is 20 residues long. In germline, CDR1 is LGHNA, CDR2 YSLEER. The J segment lost 4 bases and the V segment lost 0 bases, leaving 10 bases of the junction unmatched. CDR3 loop: CASSQEEGPGLAGGADTQYF. As DNA, the CDR3 is TGCGCCAGCAGCCAAGAGGAGGGGCCGGGACTAGCGGGAGGGGCAGATACGCAGTATTTT.

V usage is TRBV18 and J usage is TRBJ2-3; 7 positions match TRBD2. This CDR3 contains 18 residues. Unmatched junction bases numbered 10, after V lost 1 base and J lost 0 bases. Germline V CDR1 and CDR2: KGHSH, LQKENI. The CDR3, as DNA: TGTGCCAGCTCACCACTCCACGGACTAGGACCTAGCACAGATACGCAGTATTTT. It specifies CASSPLHGLGPSTDTQYF.

The CDR3 reads CASSKQGASPGYTF. The CDR3 DNA sequence: TGTGCCAGCAGTAAACAGGGGGCCAGCCCTGGCTACACCTTC. This sequence joins TRBV6-6 and TRBJ1-2, with 9 bases matching TRBD1. Losses at the gene ends were 5 bases for V and 7 bases for J; bases not matched to a gene: 8. The CDR3 runs to 14 residues. Looked up from germline, CDR1 is MNHNY and CDR2 is SVGAGI (reference sequence).

The chain links TRBV9 to TRBJ1-1, with D perhaps matching TRBD1 (5 bases). The V gene's germline CDR1 is SGDLS and CDR2 YYNGEE. CDR3 size: 14 residues. The V and J ends lost 1 base and 3 bases respectively, with 10 bases between them. The CDR3 DNA follows: TGTGCCAGCAGCGTATCTGGGGGGGACACTGAAGCTTTCTTT. Amino acid sequence: CASSVSGGDTEAFF.

V usage is TRBV28 and J usage is TRBJ1-5; D gene uncertain. CDR1 and CDR2 (germline): MDHEN, SYDVKM. The CDR3 consists of 15 residues. The V end lost 2 bases, the J end lost 2 bases, and 10 bases lay between the germline ends. For the CDR3, the DNA is TGTGCCAGCAGTTTACCGGGGATCGGCAATCAGCCCCAGCATTTT. Translating gives CASSLPGIGNQPQHF.

The chain uses TRBV4-2 and TRBJ2-5, with 13 bases matching TRBD2. The V segment lost 4 bases and the J segment 2 bases; nucleotides outside the gene matches: 4. Germline V CDR1 and CDR2: LGHNA, YNFKEQ. This CDR3 region has 16 residues. CDR3 region: CASSLPGLAGQETQYF. CDR3 DNA: TGTGCCAGCAGCCTGCCGGGACTAGCGGGACAAGAGACCCAGTACTTC.

The chain combines TRBV6-6 with TRBJ1-5; 10 bases fit TRBD1. Germline assignment: CDR1 MNHNY and CDR2 SVGAGI (reference sequence). With 6 bases clipped from V and 4 bases from J, the junction kept 3 bases outside the gene matches. This CDR3 comprises 14 residues. The CDR3 reads CASRTDRGNQPQHF. The CDR3 coding sequence is TGTGCCAGCAGGACGGACAGGGGGAATCAGCCCCAGCATTTT.